Listed below are T cell receptor beta chains from one sample, sequenced in a study of read filtering for tumor transcriptome and immune sequencing. MiXCR was run by TCRdb on the reads, yielding one entry per CDR3 protein. The repertoire holds 50,000 or so distinct CDR3 sequences, with 12% as singletons. Sequenced sample: a population of CD138-negative cells sorted from bone marrow. Receptors were obtained from a donor at least 40 years old with multiple myeloma. CDR3s include the opening cysteine and the closing phenylalanine or tryptophan. A D gene is named only where the DNA matches it firmly. Size values are once, few and many counts, or a class for expanded clones, and some rows have none.

D gene: TRBD2
clone size: many
J gene: TRBJ2-3
V gene: TRBV5-1
CDR3 length: 16
CDR3 DNA: TGCGCCAGCAGCGAAGTAGCGGGGGGTGGCGCAGATACGCAGTATTTT
CDR3 protein: CASSEVAGGGADTQYF

D gene: NA
clone size: many
J gene: TRBJ2-5
V gene: TRBV29-1
CDR3 length: 12
CDR3 DNA: TGCAGCACTAGACAGAGACAAGAGACCCAGTACTTC
CDR3 protein: CSTRQRQETQYF

D gene: NA
clone size: many
J gene: TRBJ1-5
V gene: TRBV7-9
CDR3 length: 16
CDR3 DNA: TGTGCCAGCAGCTTAGCGGGGGGGGCAGGTAATCAGCCCCAGCATTTT
CDR3 protein: CASSLAGGAGNQPQHF

D gene: NA
clone size: many
J gene: TRBJ2-3
V gene: TRBV20-1
CDR3 length: 12
CDR3 DNA: TGCAGTGCTAGACCCTCTTTCGATACGCAGTATTTT
CDR3 protein: CSARPSFDTQYF

D gene: NA
clone size: many
J gene: TRBJ2-5
V gene: TRBV28
CDR3 length: 14
CDR3 DNA: TGTGCCAGCAGTTTGGGGATGGTCCAAGAGACCCAGTACTTC
CDR3 protein: CASSLGMVQETQYF

D gene: NA
clone size: many
J gene: TRBJ2-7
V gene: TRBV7-9
CDR3 length: 16
CDR3 DNA: TGTGCCAGCAGCAACAGCCTTTACAGGGCTAGAGGCGAGCAGTACTTC
CDR3 protein: CASSNSLYRARGEQYF

D gene: NA
clone size: many
J gene: TRBJ2-3
V gene: TRBV9
CDR3 length: 14
CDR3 DNA: TGTGCCAGCAGCAAAGGGTGGGGAACAGATACGCAGTATTTT
CDR3 protein: CASSKGWGTDTQYF

D gene: TRBD1
clone size: many
J gene: TRBJ1-4
V gene: TRBV19
CDR3 length: 14
CDR3 DNA: TGTGCCAGTAACCCCGACAGGGGTGGGGAAAAACTGTTTTTT
CDR3 protein: CASNPDRGGEKLFF

D gene: NA
clone size: many
J gene: TRBJ2-1
V gene: TRBV10-1
CDR3 length: 16
CDR3 DNA: TGCGCCAGCAGTGAGTCATCGAGAGCCAGACTCAATGAGCAGTTCTTC
CDR3 protein: CASSESSRARLNEQFF

D gene: NA
clone size: many
J gene: TRBJ1-6
V gene: TRBV7-9
CDR3 length: 13
CDR3 DNA: TGTGCCAGCAGCGTGTTGTCTGATTCACCCCTCCACTTT
CDR3 protein: CASSVLSDSPLHF

D gene: NA
clone size: many
J gene: TRBJ1-1
V gene: TRBV29-1
CDR3 length: 10
CDR3 DNA: TGCAGCTCTTCGGACGCTGAAGCTTTCTTT
CDR3 protein: CSSSDAEAFF

D gene: NA
clone size: many
J gene: TRBJ1-5
V gene: TRBV5-1
CDR3 length: 14
CDR3 DNA: TGCGCCCACCCTATGACAGGAAAAAATCAGCCCCAGCATTTT
CDR3 protein: CAHPMTGKNQPQHF

D gene: NA
clone size: many
J gene: TRBJ2-7
V gene: TRBV10-1
CDR3 length: 13
CDR3 DNA: TGCGCCAGCAGTGGGGGTAACTCCTACGAGCAGTACTTC
CDR3 protein: CASSGGNSYEQYF

D gene: NA
clone size: NA
J gene: TRBJ1-2
V gene: TRBV7-2
CDR3 length: 15
CDR3 DNA: TGTGCCAGCAGCTTAGGGGCAAAGGTCCCCTATGGCTACACCTTC
CDR3 protein: CASSLGAKVPYGYTF

D gene: TRBD1
clone size: many
J gene: TRBJ2-1
V gene: TRBV5-1
CDR3 length: 15
CDR3 DNA: TGCGCCAGCAGCAAGGGGGCTCCTACCTACAATGAGCAGTTCTTC
CDR3 protein: CASSKGAPTYNEQFF

D gene: TRBD1
clone size: many
J gene: TRBJ1-5
V gene: TRBV19
CDR3 length: 17
CDR3 DNA: TGTGCCACCTTGGAAGGGGAAGGGGGCCGTGGGAATCAGCCCCAGCATTTT
CDR3 protein: CATLEGEGGRGNQPQHF

D gene: NA
clone size: many
J gene: TRBJ2-2
V gene: TRBV11-3
CDR3 length: 14
CDR3 DNA: TGTGCCAGCAGCTTCGGGCATTTCACCGGGGAGCTGTTTTTT
CDR3 protein: CASSFGHFTGELFF

D gene: TRBD2
clone size: many
J gene: TRBJ2-5
V gene: TRBV5-1
CDR3 length: 15
CDR3 DNA: TGCGCCAGCAGCTCGGGGACTAGCGGGGAAGAGACCCAGTACTTC
CDR3 protein: CASSSGTSGEETQYF

D gene: NA
clone size: many
J gene: TRBJ1-2
V gene: TRBV28
CDR3 length: 11
CDR3 DNA: TGTGCCAGCAGCCAACGTTATGGCTACACCTTC
CDR3 protein: CASSQRYGYTF

D gene: NA
clone size: NA
J gene: TRBJ1-1
V gene: TRBV28
CDR3 length: 15
CDR3 DNA: TGTGCCAGCAGTACCCGGCAGGCCAGGGGCACTGAAGCTTTCTTT
CDR3 protein: CASSTRQARGTEAFF

D gene: NA
clone size: many
J gene: TRBJ2-5
V gene: TRBV5-1
CDR3 length: 14
CDR3 DNA: TGCGCCAGCAGCGCCGGGGCAGGGCAAGAGACCCAGTACTTC
CDR3 protein: CASSAGAGQETQYF

D gene: TRBD1
clone size: many
J gene: TRBJ2-5
V gene: TRBV29-1
CDR3 length: 14
CDR3 DNA: TGCAGCGTTGAGCCCCAGGGACAGGGGGAGACCCAGTACTTC
CDR3 protein: CSVEPQGQGETQYF

D gene: TRBD1
clone size: NA
J gene: TRBJ1-1
V gene: TRBV5-1
CDR3 length: 16
CDR3 DNA: TGCGCCAGCAGCTCACCTTCGGGACAGCTAAACACTGAAGCTTTCTTT
CDR3 protein: CASSSPSGQLNTEAFF

D gene: NA
clone size: many
J gene: TRBJ1-2
V gene: TRBV12-3/TRBV12-4
CDR3 length: 12
CDR3 DNA: TGTGCCAGCAGTTTAGAAGGGTTTGGCTACACCTTC
CDR3 protein: CASSLEGFGYTF

D gene: NA
clone size: few
J gene: TRBJ2-7
V gene: TRBV10-3
CDR3 length: 13
CDR3 DNA: TGTGCCATCAGTGTGGCTAGCTGGTACGAGCAGTACTTC
CDR3 protein: CAISVASWYEQYF

D gene: TRBD1
clone size: many
J gene: TRBJ1-5
V gene: TRBV6-6
CDR3 length: 16
CDR3 DNA: TGTGCCAGCAGTACCTCGACAGGGCCGGGCAATCAGCCCCAGCATTTT
CDR3 protein: CASSTSTGPGNQPQHF

D gene: TRBD1
clone size: few
J gene: TRBJ2-5
V gene: TRBV5-5
CDR3 length: 15
CDR3 DNA: TGTGCCAGCAGCTTGGGGACAGGGCCCCAAGAGACCCAGTACTTC
CDR3 protein: CASSLGTGPQETQYF

D gene: NA
clone size: many
J gene: TRBJ1-1
V gene: TRBV30
CDR3 length: 13
CDR3 DNA: TGTGCCTGGAGTGTAGCCAGGGCCACTGAAGCTTTCTTT
CDR3 protein: CAWSVARATEAFF

D gene: NA
clone size: many
J gene: TRBJ2-7
V gene: TRBV5-1
CDR3 length: 14
CDR3 DNA: TGCGCCAGCAGCTTGGGGTCCAACTCCTACGAGCAGTACTTC
CDR3 protein: CASSLGSNSYEQYF

D gene: NA
clone size: NA
J gene: TRBJ2-1
V gene: TRBV29-1
CDR3 length: 14
CDR3 DNA: TGCAGCGTTGAAGTTAACAGCGGATACAATGAGCAGTTCTTC
CDR3 protein: CSVEVNSGYNEQFF

D gene: NA
clone size: many
J gene: TRBJ1-1
V gene: TRBV5-1
CDR3 length: 14
CDR3 DNA: TGCGCCAGCAGCTTGGGAGGGGAGGACACTGAAGCTTTCTTT
CDR3 protein: CASSLGGEDTEAFF

D gene: NA
clone size: many
J gene: TRBJ2-7
V gene: TRBV28
CDR3 length: 12
CDR3 DNA: TGTGCCAGCAGTTACAGTTCCTACGAGCAGTACTTC
CDR3 protein: CASSYSSYEQYF

D gene: TRBD2
clone size: many
J gene: TRBJ2-7
V gene: TRBV12-3/TRBV12-4
CDR3 length: 14
CDR3 DNA: TGTGCCAGCAGCCGAACTGCGGGGGACGGAGAGCAGTACTTC
CDR3 protein: CASSRTAGDGEQYF

D gene: NA
clone size: few
J gene: TRBJ1-5
V gene: TRBV7-2
CDR3 length: 16
CDR3 DNA: TGTGCCAGCAGTCAATCGGGACAATATAGCAATCAGCCCCAGCATTTT
CDR3 protein: CASSQSGQYSNQPQHF

D gene: TRBD1
clone size: many
J gene: TRBJ2-1
V gene: TRBV10-1
CDR3 length: 14
CDR3 DNA: TGCGCCAGCAGTCCAGGCAGGGGGACCCTAAAGCAGTTCTTC
CDR3 protein: CASSPGRGTLKQFF

D gene: NA
clone size: NA
J gene: TRBJ1-1
V gene: TRBV7-9
CDR3 length: 13
CDR3 DNA: TGTGCCAGCAGCTACGTGGGGGACACTGAAGCTTTCTTT
CDR3 protein: CASSYVGDTEAFF

D gene: NA
clone size: many
J gene: TRBJ2-2
V gene: TRBV6-5
CDR3 length: 17
CDR3 DNA: TGTGCCAGCAGTTACTCTAGGCGGCGGCATTCCACCGGGGAGCTGTTTTTT
CDR3 protein: CASSYSRRRHSTGELFF

D gene: TRBD1
clone size: many
J gene: TRBJ2-1
V gene: TRBV10-3
CDR3 length: 15
CDR3 DNA: TGTGCCATCAGTGGGACAGGGGGAACCTACAATGAGCAGTTCTTC
CDR3 protein: CAISGTGGTYNEQFF

D gene: NA
clone size: many
J gene: TRBJ1-5
V gene: TRBV2
CDR3 length: 14
CDR3 DNA: TGTGCCAGCAGTGAAATGGGTAGCAATCAGCCCCAGCATTTT
CDR3 protein: CASSEMGSNQPQHF

D gene: TRBD1
clone size: many
J gene: TRBJ1-5
V gene: TRBV7-8
CDR3 length: 16
CDR3 DNA: TGTGCCAGCAGCTTAGCCGGGACAGGGAACAATCAGCCCCAGCATTTT
CDR3 protein: CASSLAGTGNNQPQHF

D gene: NA
clone size: few
J gene: TRBJ1-5
V gene: TRBV27
CDR3 length: 16
CDR3 DNA: TGTGCCAGCAGTTCCCTCCAGGCGGGTTACAATCAGCCCCAGCATTTT
CDR3 protein: CASSSLQAGYNQPQHF

D gene: TRBD1
clone size: many
J gene: TRBJ1-5
V gene: TRBV20-1
CDR3 length: 15
CDR3 DNA: TGCAGTGCTAATAGAGGGACAGGGGGGGATCAGCCCCAGCATTTT
CDR3 protein: CSANRGTGGDQPQHF

D gene: NA
clone size: NA
J gene: TRBJ2-7
V gene: TRBV20-1
CDR3 length: 12
CDR3 DNA: TGCAGTGCTATAGGGGCCCCCTACGAGCAGTACTTC
CDR3 protein: CSAIGAPYEQYF

D gene: NA
clone size: many
J gene: TRBJ2-3
V gene: TRBV20-1
CDR3 length: 12
CDR3 DNA: TGCAGTGCTCATATGTTGGGAGATACGCAGTATTTT
CDR3 protein: CSAHMLGDTQYF

D gene: NA
clone size: NA
J gene: TRBJ1-6
V gene: TRBV19
CDR3 length: 15
CDR3 DNA: TGTGCCAGTAATAGAGATTGGGGCAGCGCAACACCCCTCCACTTT
CDR3 protein: CASNRDWGSATPLHF